The clone carrying this T cell receptor beta chain was seen a single time. This sample is part of a study of blood T cell repertoires in COVID-19. Profiling relied on immunoSEQ multiplex PCR, and the TCRdb table lists in-frame clones only, not all of them. This sample has 250,000 to 300,000 clones, with roughly nine tenths found just once. The CDR3 length is 15 residues. Germline CDR1 and CDR2: SGHRS and YFSETQ. J lost 4 bases, V lost 2 bases, and 3 bases had no gene match. The V and J genes are TRBV5-1 and TRBJ1-6, with 7 bases lining up with TRBD1. The sample consisted of peripheral blood. This receptor was identified in a woman aged 30 to 39 with COVID-19, enrolled during active disease. CDR3 DNA: TGCGCCAGCAGCTTTGACAGGGTGTATAATTCACCCCTCCACTTT. This encodes CASSFDRVYNSPLHF.